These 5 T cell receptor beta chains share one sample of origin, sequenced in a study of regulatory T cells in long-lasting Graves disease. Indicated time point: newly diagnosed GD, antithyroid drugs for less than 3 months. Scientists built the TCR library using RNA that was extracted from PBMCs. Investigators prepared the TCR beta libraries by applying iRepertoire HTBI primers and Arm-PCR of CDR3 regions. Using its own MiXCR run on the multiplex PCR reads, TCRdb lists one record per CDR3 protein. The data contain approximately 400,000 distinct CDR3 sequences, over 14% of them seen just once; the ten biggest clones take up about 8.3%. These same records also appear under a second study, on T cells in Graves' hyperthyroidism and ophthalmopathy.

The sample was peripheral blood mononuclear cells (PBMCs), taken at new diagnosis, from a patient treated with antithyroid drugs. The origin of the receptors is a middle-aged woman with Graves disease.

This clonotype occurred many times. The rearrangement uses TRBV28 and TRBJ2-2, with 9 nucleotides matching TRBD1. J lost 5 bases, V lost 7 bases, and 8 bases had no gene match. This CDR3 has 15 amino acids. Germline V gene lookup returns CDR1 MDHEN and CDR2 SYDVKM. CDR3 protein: CASTDRGKGTGELFF. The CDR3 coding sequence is TGTGCCAGCACCGACAGGGGGAAAGGGACCGGGGAGCTGTTTTTT.

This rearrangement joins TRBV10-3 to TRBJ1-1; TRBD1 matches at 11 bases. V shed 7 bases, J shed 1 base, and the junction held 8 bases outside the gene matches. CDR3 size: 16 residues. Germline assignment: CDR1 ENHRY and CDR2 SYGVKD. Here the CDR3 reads CAINSGTGGGNTEAFF. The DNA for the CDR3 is TGTGCCATCAATTCCGGGACAGGGGGAGGGAACACTGAAGCTTTCTTT.

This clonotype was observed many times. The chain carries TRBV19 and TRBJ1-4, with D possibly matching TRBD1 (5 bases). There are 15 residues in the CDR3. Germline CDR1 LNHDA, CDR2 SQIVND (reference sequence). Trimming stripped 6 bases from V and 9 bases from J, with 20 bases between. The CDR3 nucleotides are TGTGCCAGTAGCCGTGGCAGGGTCAATCTCCAAAAACTGTTTTTT. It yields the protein CASSRGRVNLQKLFF.

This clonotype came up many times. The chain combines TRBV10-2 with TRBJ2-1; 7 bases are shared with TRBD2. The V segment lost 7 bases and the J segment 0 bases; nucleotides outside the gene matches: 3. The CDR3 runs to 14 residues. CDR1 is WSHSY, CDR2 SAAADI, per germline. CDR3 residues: CASTRTSSYNEQFF. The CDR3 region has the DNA TGCGCCAGCACTCGGACTAGCTCCTACAATGAGCAGTTCTTC.

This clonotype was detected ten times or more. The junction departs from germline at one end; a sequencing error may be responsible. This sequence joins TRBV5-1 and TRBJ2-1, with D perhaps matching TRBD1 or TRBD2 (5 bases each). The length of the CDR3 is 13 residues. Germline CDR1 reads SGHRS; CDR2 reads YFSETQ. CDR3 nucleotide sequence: TGTGCCAGCAGCTTGGGACCCCAAGGTGAGCAGTTCTTC. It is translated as CASSLGPQGEQFF.